This T cell receptor beta chain was sequenced for a study of T-cell memory formation after mild COVID-19. A single record per CDR3 protein comes from TCRdb applying MiXCR to the 5' RACE reads. The data contain 300,000 to 400,000 distinct CDR3 sequences, approximately 16% of them singletons. This clonotype was observed a few times. With 3 bases removed from V and 2 bases from J, the gap between germline ends came to 11 bases. Per germline, CDR1 LGHNA and CDR2 YSLEER. CDR3 length: 14 amino acids. The clonotype originates from a man younger than 30 who had mild COVID-19 (a few samples of this study predate the infection). Cell type and time point are not known. The chain combines TRBV4-3 with TRBJ2-7; D possibly corresponds to TRBD2 (6 bases). The sequenced material came from PBMCs or a T cell subset sorted from them (not recorded which). The CDR3 reads CASSQGGPPYEQYF. Written as DNA, the CDR3 is TGCGCCAGCAGCCAGGGGGGACCACCCTACGAGCAGTACTTC.